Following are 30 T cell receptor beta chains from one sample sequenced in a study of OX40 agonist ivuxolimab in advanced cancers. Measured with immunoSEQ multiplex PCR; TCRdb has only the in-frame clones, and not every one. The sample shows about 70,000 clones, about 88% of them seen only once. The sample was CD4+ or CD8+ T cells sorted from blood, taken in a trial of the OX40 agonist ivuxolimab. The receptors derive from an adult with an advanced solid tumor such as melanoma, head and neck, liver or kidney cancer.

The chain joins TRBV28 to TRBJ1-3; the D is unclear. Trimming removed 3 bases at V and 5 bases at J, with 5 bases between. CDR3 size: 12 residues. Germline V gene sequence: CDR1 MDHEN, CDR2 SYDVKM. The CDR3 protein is CASSFNRNTIYF. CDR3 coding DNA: TGTGCCAGCAGTTTCAATAGAAACACCATATATTTT.

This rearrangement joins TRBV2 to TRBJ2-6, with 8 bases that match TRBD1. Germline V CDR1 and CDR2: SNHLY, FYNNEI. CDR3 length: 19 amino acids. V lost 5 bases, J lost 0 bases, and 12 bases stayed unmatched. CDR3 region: CASSSYQGARSSGANVLTF. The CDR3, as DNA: TGTGCCAGCAGTTCGTACCAGGGGGCGCGGAGCTCTGGGGCCAACGTCCTGACTTTC.

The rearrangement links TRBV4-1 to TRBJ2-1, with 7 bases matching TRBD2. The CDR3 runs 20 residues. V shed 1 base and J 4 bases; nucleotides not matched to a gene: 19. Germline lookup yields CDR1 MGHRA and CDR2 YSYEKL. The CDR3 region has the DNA TGCGCCAGCAGCCAAGGTTTAGGGCGGGAGCGACTCCGGGGGTACAATGAGCAGTTCTTC. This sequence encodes CASSQGLGRERLRGYNEQFF.

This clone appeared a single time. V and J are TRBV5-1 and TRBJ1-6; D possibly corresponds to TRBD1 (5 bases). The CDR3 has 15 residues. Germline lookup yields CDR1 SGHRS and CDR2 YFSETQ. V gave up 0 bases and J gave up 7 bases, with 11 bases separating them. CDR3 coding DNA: TGCGCCAGCAGCTTGGAGGGGTTGAACAATTCACCCCTCCACTTT. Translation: CASSLEGLNNSPLHF.

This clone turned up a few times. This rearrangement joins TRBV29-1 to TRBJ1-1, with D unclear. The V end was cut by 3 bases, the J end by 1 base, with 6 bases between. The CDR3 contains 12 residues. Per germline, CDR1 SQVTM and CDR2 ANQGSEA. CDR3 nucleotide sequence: TGCAGCGTTGAGGCGGCGAACACTGAAGCTTTCTTT. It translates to CSVEAANTEAFF.

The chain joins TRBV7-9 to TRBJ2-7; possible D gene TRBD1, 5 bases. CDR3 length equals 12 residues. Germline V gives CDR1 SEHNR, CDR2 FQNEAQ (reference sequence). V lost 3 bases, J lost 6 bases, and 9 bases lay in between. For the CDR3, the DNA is TGTGCCAGCAGCTTCATACAGGCCGAGCAGTACTTC. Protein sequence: CASSFIQAEQYF.

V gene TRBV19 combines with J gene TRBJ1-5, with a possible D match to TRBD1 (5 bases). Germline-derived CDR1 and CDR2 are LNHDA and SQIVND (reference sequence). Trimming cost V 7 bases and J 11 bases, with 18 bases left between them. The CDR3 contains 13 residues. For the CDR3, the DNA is TGTGCCAGTACCTCCTGGGGTGGGGGGGCCCAGCATTTT. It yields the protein CASTSWGGGAQHF.

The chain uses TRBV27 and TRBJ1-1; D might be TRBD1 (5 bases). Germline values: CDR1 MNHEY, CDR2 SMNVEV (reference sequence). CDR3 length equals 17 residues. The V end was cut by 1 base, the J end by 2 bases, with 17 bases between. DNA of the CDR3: TGTGCCAGCAGTTTATTGGCAGGCGGGGCGAAAAACACTGAAGCTTTCTTT. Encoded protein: CASSLLAGGAKNTEAFF.

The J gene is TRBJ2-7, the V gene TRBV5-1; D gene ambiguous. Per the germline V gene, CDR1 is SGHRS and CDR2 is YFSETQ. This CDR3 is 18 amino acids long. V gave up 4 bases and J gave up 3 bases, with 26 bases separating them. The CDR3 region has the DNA TGCGCCAGCAGCCGACGTCTTCGGCAAGCGCTTGGTGGCTACGAGCAGTACTTC. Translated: CASSRRLRQALGGYEQYF.

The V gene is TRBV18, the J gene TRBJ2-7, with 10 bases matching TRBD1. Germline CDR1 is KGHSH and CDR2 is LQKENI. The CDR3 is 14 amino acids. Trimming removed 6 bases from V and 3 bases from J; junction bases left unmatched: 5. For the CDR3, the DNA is TGTGCCAGCTCCCCGGGACAGGGGATCTACGAGCAGTACTTC. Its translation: CASSPGQGIYEQYF.

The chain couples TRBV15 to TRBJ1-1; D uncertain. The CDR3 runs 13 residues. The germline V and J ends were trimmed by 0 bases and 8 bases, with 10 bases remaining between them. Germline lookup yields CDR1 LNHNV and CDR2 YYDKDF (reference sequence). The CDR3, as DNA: TGTGCCACCAGCAGAGATCAGGAAGGAGAAGCTTTCTTT. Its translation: CATSRDQEGEAFF.

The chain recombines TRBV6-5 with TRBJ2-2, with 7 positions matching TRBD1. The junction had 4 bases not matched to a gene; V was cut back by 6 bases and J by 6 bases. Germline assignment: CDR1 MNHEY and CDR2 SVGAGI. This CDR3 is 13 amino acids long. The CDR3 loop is CASSPQGSGELFF. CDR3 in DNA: TGTGCCAGCAGCCCACAGGGGTCCGGGGAGCTGTTTTTT.

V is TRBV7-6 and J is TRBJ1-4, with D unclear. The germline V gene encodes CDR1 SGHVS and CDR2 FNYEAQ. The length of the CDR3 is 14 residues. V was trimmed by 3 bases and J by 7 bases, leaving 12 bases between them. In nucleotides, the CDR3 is TGTGCCAGCAGCTTTACTGGACTGAGTGAAAAACTGTTTTTT. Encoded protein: CASSFTGLSEKLFF.

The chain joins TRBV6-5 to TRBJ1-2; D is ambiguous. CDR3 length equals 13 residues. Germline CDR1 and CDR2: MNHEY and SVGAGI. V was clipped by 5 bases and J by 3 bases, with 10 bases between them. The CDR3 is CASSAWGDYGYTF. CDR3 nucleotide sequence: TGTGCCAGCAGTGCCTGGGGAGACTATGGCTACACCTTC.

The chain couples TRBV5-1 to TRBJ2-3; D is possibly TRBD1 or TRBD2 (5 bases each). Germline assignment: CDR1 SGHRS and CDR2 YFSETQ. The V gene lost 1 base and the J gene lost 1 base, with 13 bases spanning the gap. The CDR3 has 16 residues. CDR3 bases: TGCGCCAGCAGCTTGCGAGGGGACCTGGGCACAGATACGCAGTATTTT. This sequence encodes CASSLRGDLGTDTQYF.

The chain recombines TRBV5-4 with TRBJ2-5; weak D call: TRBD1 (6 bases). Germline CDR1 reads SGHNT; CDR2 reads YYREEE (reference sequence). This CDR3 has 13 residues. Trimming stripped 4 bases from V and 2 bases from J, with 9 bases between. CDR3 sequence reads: CASSPGQQETQYF. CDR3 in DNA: TGTGCCAGCAGCCCGGGACAACAAGAGACCCAGTACTTC.

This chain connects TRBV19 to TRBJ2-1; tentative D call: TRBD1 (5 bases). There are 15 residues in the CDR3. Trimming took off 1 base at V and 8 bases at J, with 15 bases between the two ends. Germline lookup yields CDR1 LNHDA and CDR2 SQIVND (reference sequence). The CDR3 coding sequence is TGTGCCAGTAGTATAGCTCAGGGAAGGATTTATGAGCAGTTCTTC. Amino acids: CASSIAQGRIYEQFF.

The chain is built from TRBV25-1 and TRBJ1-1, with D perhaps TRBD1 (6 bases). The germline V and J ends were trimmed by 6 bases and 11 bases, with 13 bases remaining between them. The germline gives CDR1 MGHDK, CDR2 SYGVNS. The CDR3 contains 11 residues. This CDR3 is CASSGGGGAFF. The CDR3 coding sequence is TGTGCCAGCAGCGGGGGCGGCGGCGCTTTCTTT.

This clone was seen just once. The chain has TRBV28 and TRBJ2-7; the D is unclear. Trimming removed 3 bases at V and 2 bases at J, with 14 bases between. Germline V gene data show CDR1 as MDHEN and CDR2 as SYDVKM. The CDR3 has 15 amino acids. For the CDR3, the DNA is TGTGCCAGCAGTTTTCTGGGTATTATACCCTACGAGCAGTACTTC. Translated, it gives CASSFLGIIPYEQYF.

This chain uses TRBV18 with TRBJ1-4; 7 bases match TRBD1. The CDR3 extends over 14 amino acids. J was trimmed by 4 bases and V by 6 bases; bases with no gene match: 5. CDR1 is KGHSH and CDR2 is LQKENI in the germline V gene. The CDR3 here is CASSPDRVNEKLFF. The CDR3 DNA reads TGTGCCAGCTCTCCCGACAGGGTTAATGAAAAACTGTTTTTT. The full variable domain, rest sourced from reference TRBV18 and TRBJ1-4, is NAGVMQNPRHLVRRRGQEARLRCSPMKGHSHVYWYRQLPEEGLKFMVYLQKENIIDESGMPKERFSAEFPKEGPSILRIQQVVRGDSAAYFCASSPDRVNEKLFFGSGTQLSVL.

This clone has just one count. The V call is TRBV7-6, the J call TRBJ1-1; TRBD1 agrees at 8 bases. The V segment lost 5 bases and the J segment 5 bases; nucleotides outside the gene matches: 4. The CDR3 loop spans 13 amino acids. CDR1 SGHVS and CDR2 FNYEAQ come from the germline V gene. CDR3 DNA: TGTGCCAGCAGCGGACAGGGATGGACTGAAGCTTTCTTT. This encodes CASSGQGWTEAFF.

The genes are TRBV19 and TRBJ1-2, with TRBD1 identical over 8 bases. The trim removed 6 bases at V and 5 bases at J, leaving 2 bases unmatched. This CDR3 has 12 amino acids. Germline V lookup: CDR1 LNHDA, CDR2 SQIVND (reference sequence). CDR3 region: CASSRDRYGYTF. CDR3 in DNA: TGTGCCAGTAGCCGGGACAGGTATGGCTACACCTTC.

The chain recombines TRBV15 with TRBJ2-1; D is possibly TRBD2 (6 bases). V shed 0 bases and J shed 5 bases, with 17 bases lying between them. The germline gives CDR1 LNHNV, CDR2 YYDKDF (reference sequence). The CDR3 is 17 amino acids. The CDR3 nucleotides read TGTGCCACCAGCAGAGATCCTACCTATGGAGGGGACAATGAGCAGTTCTTC. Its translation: CATSRDPTYGGDNEQFF.

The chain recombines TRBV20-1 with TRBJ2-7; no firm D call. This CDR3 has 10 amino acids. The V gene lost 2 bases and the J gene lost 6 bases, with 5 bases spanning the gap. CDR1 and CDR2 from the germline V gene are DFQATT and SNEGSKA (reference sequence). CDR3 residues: CSARRREQYF. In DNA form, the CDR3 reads TGCAGTGCTAGACGCCGCGAGCAGTACTTC.

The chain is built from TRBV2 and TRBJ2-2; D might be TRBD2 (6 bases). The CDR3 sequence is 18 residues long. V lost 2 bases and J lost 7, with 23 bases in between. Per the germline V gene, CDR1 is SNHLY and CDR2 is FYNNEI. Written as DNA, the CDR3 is TGTGCCAGCAGTGAAAGTCCCTCCGGGGCGGGGCGCGGCGGGGAGCTGTTTTTT. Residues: CASSESPSGAGRGGELFF.

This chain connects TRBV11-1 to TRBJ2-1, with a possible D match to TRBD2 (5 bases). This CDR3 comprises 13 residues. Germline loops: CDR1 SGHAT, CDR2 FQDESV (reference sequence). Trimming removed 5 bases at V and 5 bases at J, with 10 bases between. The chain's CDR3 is CASSNGLNNEQFF. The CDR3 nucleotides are TGTGCCAGCAGCAATGGACTGAACAATGAGCAGTTCTTC.

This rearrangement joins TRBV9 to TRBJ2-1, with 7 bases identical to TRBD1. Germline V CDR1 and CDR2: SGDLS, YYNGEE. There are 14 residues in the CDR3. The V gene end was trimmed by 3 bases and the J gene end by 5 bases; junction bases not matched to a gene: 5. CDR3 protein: CASSGWTGNNEQFF. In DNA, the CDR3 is TGTGCCAGCAGCGGATGGACAGGCAACAATGAGCAGTTCTTC.

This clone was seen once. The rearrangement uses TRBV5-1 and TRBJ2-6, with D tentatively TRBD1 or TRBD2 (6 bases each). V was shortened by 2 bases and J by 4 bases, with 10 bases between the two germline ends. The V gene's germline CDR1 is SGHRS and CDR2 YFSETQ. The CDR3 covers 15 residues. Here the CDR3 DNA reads TGCGCCAGCAGCTTCGGGGGACAAGGGGCCAACGTCCTGACTTTC. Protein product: CASSFGGQGANVLTF.

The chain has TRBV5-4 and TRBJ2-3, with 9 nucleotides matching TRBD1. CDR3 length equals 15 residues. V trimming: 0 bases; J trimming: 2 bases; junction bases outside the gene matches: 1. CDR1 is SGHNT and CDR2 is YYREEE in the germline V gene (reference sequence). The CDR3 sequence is CASSLDRGHTDTQYF. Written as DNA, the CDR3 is TGTGCCAGCAGCTTGGACAGGGGGCACACAGATACGCAGTATTTT. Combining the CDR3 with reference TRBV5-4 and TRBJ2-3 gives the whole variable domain ETGVTQSPTHLIKTRGQQVTLRCSSQSGHNTVSWYQQALGQGPQFIFQYYREEENGRGNFPPRFSGLQFPNYSSELNVNALELDDSALYLCASSLDRGHTDTQYFGPGTRLTVL.

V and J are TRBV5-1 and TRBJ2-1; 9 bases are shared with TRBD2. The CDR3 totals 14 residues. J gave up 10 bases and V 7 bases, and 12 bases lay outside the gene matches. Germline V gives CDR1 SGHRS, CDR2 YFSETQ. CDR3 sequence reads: CASGRLGLASEQFF. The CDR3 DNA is TGCGCCAGCGGTAGACTAGGACTAGCGAGCGAGCAGTTCTTC.